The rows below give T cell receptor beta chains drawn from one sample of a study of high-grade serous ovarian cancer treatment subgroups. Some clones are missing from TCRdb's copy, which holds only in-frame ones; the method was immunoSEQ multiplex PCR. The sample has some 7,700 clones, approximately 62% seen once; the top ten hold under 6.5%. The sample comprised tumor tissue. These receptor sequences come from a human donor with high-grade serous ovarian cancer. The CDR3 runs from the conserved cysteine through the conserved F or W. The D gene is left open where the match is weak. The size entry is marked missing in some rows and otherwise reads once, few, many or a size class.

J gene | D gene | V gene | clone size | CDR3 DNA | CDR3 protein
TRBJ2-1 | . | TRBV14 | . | TGTGCCAGCAGCCAAGAATTACGGAGCGAGCAGTTCTTC | CASSQELRSEQFF
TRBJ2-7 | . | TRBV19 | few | TGTGCCAGTTCCAGTAACAGCGCTGGTCCCTACGAGCAGTACTTC | CASSSNSAGPYEQYF
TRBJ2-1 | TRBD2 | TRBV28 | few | TGTGCCAGCAGTTCACTAGGGACTAGCGGGAGGATTGGGCAGTTCTTC | CASSSLGTSGRIGQFF
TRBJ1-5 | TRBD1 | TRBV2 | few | TGTGCCAGCAGCGACAGGGGGCGCGGACAGCCCCAGCATTTT | CASSDRGRGQPQHF
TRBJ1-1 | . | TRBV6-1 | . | TGTGCCAGCAGTAGGACGGCAATGAACACTGAAGCTTTCTTT | CASSRTAMNTEAFF
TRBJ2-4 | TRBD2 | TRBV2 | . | TGTGCCAGCAGTGAAGCGATCACCGGGACTAGAAACATTCAGTACTTC | CASSEAITGTRNIQYF
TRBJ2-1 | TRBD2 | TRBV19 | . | TGTGCCAGTGAGACTAGCGGATTATACAATGAGCAGTTCTTC | CASETSGLYNEQFF
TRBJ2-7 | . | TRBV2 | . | TGTGCCAGCAGTGAAGCATCCAGCGGAGCCTACGAGCAGTACTTC | CASSEASSGAYEQYF
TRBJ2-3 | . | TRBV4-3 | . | TGCGCCAGCAGCCAAGGGGAGGCCTCAGATACGCAGTATTTT | CASSQGEASDTQYF
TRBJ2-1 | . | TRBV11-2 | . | TGTGCCAGCAGTTTACGGATTAACAATGAGCAGTTCTTC | CASSLRINNEQFF
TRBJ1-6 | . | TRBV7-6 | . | TGTGCCAGCAGCTTGGGGGGGCAGGGGAGTAATTCACCCCTCCACTTT | CASSLGGQGSNSPLHF
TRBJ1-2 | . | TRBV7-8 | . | TGTGCCAGCAGCTTAGTGGGGGGATCCTCTAACTATGGCTACACCTTC | CASSLVGGSSNYGYTF
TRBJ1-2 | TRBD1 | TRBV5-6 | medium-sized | TGTGCCAGCAGCCCCGGGACAGGGGAGGGCTATGGCTACACCTTC | CASSPGTGEGYGYTF
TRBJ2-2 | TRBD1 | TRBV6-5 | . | TGTGCCAGCAGGGGGGACAGCTACACCGGGGAGCTGTTTTTT | CASRGDSYTGELFF